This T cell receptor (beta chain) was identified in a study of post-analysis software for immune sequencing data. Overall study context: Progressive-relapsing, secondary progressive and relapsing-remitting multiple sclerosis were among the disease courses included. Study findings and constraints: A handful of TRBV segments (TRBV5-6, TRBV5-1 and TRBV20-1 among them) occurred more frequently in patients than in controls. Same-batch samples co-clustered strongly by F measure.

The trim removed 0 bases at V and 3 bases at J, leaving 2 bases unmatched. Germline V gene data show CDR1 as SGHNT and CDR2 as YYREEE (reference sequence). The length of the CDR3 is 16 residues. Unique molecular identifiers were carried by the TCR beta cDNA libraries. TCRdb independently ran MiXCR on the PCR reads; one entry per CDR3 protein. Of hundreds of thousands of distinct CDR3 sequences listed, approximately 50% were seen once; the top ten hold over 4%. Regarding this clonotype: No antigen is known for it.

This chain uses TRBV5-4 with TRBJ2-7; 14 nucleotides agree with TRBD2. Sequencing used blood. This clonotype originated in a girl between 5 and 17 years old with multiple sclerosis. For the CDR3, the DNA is TGTGCCAGCAGCTTGGGGACTAGCGGGAGGCTCTACGAGCAGTACTTC. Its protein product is CASSLGTSGRLYEQYF.